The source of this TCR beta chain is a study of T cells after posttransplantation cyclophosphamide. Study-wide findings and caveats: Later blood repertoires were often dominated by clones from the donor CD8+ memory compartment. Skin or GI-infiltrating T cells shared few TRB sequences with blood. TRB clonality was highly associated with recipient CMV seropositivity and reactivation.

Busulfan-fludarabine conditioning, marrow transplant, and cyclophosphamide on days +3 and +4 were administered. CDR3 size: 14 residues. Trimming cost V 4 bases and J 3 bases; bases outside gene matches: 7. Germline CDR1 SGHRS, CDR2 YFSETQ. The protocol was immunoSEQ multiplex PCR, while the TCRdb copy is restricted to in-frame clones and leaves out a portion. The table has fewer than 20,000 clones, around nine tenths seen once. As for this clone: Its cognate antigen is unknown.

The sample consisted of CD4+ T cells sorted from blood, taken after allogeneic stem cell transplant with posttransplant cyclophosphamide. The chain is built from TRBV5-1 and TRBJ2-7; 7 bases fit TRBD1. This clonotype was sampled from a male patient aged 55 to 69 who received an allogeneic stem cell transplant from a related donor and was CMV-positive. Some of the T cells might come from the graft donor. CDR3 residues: CASSSMDRLYEQYF. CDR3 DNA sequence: TGCGCCAGCAGCAGCATGGACAGGCTCTACGAGCAGTACTTC.